This entry concerns a single TCR beta chain. These data come from a study of T-cell memory formation after mild COVID-19. One entry per CDR3 protein, called by TCRdb with MiXCR from the 5' RACE reads. The sample has about 360,000 distinct CDR3 sequences, about 15% seen once. V lost 0 bases, J lost 7 bases, and 15 bases lay in between. The CDR3 totals 14 residues. Germline CDR1 and CDR2: DFQATT and SNEGSKA (reference sequence). The chain recombines TRBV20-1 with TRBJ1-2; the D gene is possibly TRBD1 (5 bases). The sequence was obtained from a man aged 18 to 30 who had mild COVID-19 (a few samples of this study predate the infection). Cell type and time point are not known. The sequenced sample consisted of PBMCs or a T cell subset sorted from them (not recorded which). The CDR3: CSARDERGSSGYTF. In DNA form, the CDR3 reads TGCAGTGCTAGAGATGAGAGGGGATCGAGTGGCTACACCTTC.